The entry below describes one T cell receptor (beta chain). Its antigen is currently not known. Per-base quality was not reported, and no clone a single base away is much larger than it. The data belong to a study of cytomegalovirus exposure and HLA in healthy donors (dated by TCRdb to about 2017). Study-level background: According to a later analysis, one platform produced both the 120 validation repertoires and the 666 repertoires of the first cohort. The study aimed to test whether cataloging public T cell receptors could reveal signatures of past pathogen exposure. Besides the first cohort of roughly 660 subjects, a separate validation cohort made up of over 95 different subjects was used. To predict cytomegalovirus infection status, the study combined high-throughput TCR immunosequencing, statistical association of individual TCRs with disease status, and machine learning. What the research found in general, with its limitations: In both the original and validation cohorts, the classifier was reported to diagnose cytomegalovirus status with high specificity and sensitivity. According to the authors, the approach could potentially be generalized to other disease states and immunological phenotypes. All 130 or so repertoires were used to score co-occurrence in the validation cohort in a later analysis, because that analysis had no HLA typing for the cohort. Most TCR sequences were seen in very few donors, while some public TCRs were found in many individuals. The study gave a list of 150 to 200 TCR beta chains associated with cytomegalovirus. In a later analysis, TCRs clustered in the first cohort were found to also tend to co-occur in the 100 to 150 validation repertoires, with approximately 95% of cluster scores above 0. Three of the identified cytomegalovirus-associated TCR beta chains were confirmed in vitro to be specific for cytomegalovirus antigens.

Donors formed part of the validation cohort, which comprised fewer than 150 subjects and was distinct from the first cohort of under 750 subjects. Based on the germline V gene, the CDR1 and CDR2 sequences are MDHEN and SYDVKM. The junction shows trimming of 1 base on V and 0 bases on J, plus 10 bases between the germline ends. Spanning cysteine to phenylalanine, the CDR3 consists of 15 amino acids. Only the CDR3 DNA stays, 45 bases, in frame from base 1. The library was made by the immunoSEQ multiplex PCR assay. In the paper's pipeline: A statistical classification framework was built for diagnosing cytomegalovirus status from the catalog of TCR beta chain sequences. In its TCRdb copy, this immuneACCESS table keeps in-frame sequences only and misses some clones. Where compared with another copy, unresolved V genes explain less than half of these, and the others have no known cause. V, J and clone size derive from that table, while D and trimming were established from the DNA sequence. The sample contains some 64,000 clones, approximately 97% of them found a single time. The ten largest make up around 1.6% of the sample.

The sample taken for sequencing was PBMCs. This clonotype was obtained from a woman aged 18-30 years in good health and CMV-seropositive. In this chain, TRBV28 is recombined with TRBJ2-7; no D gene call is confident. The nucleotide sequence is TGTGCCAGCAGTTTATACGGCAGGTCCTCCTACGAGCAGTACTTC. Translated, this is CASSLYGRSSYEQYF.